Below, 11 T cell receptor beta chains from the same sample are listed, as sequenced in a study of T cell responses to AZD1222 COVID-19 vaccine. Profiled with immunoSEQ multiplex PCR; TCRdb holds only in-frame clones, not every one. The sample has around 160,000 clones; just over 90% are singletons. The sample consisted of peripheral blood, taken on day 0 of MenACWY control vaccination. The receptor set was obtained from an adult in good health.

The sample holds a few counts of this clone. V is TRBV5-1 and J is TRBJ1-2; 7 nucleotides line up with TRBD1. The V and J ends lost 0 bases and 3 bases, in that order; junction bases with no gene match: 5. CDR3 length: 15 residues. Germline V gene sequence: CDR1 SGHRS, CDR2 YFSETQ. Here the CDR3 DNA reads TGCGCCAGCAGCTTGGGGACAGGTATTGACTATGGCTACACCTTC. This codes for CASSLGTGIDYGYTF.

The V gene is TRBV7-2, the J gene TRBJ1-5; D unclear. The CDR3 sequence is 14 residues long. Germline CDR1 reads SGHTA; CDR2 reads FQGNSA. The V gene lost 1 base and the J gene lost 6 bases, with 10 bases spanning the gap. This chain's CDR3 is CASSLGVGGQPQHF. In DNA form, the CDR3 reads TGTGCCAGCAGCTTAGGGGTCGGTGGTCAGCCCCAGCATTTT.

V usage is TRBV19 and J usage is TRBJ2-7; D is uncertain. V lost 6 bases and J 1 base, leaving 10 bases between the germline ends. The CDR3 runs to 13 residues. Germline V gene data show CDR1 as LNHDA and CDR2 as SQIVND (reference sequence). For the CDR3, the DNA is TGTGCCAGTAGACCTCTGGGTTCCTACGAGCAGTACTTC. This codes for CASRPLGSYEQYF.

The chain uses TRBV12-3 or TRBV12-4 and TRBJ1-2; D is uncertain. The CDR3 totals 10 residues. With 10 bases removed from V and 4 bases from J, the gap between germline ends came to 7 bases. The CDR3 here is CAIDFYGYTF. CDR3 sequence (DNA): TGTGCCATCGATTTCTATGGCTACACCTTC.

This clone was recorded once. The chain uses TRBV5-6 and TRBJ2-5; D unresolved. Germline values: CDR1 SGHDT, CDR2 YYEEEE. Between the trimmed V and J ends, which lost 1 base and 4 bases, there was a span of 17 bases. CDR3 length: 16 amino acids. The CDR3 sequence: CASSLRRTSLRETQYF. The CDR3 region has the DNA TGTGCCAGCAGCTTGCGTCGGACGTCACTAAGAGAGACCCAGTACTTC.

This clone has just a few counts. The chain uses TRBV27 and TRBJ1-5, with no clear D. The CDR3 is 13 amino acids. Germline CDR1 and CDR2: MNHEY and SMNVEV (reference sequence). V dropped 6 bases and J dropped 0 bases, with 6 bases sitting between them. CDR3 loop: CASSDYSNQPQHF. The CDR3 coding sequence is TGTGCCAGCAGCGACTATAGCAATCAGCCCCAGCATTTT.

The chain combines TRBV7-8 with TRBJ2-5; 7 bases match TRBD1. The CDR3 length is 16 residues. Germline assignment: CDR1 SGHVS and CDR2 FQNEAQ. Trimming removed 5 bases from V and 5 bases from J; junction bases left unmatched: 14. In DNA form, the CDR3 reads TGTGCCAGCAGCAACATAGAGGGGGCCTTCCCCGAGACCCAGTACTTC. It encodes CASSNIEGAFPETQYF.

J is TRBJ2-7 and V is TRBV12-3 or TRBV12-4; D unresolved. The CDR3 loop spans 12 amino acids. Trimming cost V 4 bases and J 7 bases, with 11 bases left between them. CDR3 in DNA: TGTGCCAGCAGTTCTTCCGCTAAGGAGCAGTACTTC. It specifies CASSSSAKEQYF.

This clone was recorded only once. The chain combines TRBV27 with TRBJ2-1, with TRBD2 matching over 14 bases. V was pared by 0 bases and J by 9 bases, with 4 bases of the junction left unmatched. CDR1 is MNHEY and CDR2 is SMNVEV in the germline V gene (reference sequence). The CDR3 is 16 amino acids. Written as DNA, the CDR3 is TGTGCCAGCAGTTTATCGGGACTAGCGGGAGAGGGTGAGCAGTTCTTC. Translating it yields CASSLSGLAGEGEQFF.

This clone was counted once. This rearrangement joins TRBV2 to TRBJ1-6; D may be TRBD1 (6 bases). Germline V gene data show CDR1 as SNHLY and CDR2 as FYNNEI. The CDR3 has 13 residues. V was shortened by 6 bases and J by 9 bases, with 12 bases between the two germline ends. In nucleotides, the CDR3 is TGTGCCAGCAGACAGGGTATAAGTTCACCCCTCCACTTT. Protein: CASRQGISSPLHF.

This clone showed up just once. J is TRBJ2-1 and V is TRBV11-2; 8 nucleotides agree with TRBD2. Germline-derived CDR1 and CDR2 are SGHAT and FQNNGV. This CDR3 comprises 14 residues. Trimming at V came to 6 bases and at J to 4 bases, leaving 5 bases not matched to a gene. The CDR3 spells CASRSGGRYNEQFF. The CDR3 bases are TGTGCCAGCAGAAGCGGGGGACGATACAATGAGCAGTTCTTC. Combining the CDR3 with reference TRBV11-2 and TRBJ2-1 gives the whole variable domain EAGVAQSPRYKIIEKRQSVAFWCNPISGHATLYWYQQILGQGPKLLIQFQNNGVVDDSQLPKDRFSAERLKGVDSTLKIQPAKLEDSAVYLCASRSGGRYNEQFFGPGTRLTVL.